One sample yielded the 6 T cell receptor beta chains listed below, sequenced in a study of breast tumors, draining lymph nodes, adjacent tissues. A single record per CDR3 protein comes from TCRdb applying MiXCR to the multiplex PCR reads. The sample has hundreds of thousands of distinct CDR3 sequences, roughly 30% seen once; the top ten hold 1.2% to 1.5%. Samples came from axillary lymph nodes draining the breast cancer. Specimen: axillary lymph node tissue. The receptors originated from a female donor with breast cancer. Some clones in this sample may be carry-over from other donors' samples.

The table lists this clonotype with many counts. The chain has TRBV20-1 and TRBJ1-6; D not resolved. This CDR3 has 13 amino acids. Germline V gene sequence: CDR1 DFQATT, CDR2 SNEGSKA (reference sequence). Trimming stripped 4 bases from V and 9 bases from J, with 13 bases between. The CDR3 DNA reads as TGCAGTGCTAAAGGCGGTTTTAGTTCACCCCTCCACTTT. This codes for CSAKGGFSSPLHF.

Details on this clonotype: This could be a read error, since a much larger clone is one nucleotide away. The J gene is TRBJ1-4, the V gene TRBV6-5; D is perhaps TRBD1 (6 bases). The CDR3 sequence is 13 residues long. Germline V CDR1 and CDR2: MNHEY, SVGAGI. CDR3 DNA: TGTGCCAGTTCAAGGGGGGCTAATGAAAGACTGTTTTTT. Encoded protein: CASSRGANERLFF.

This clonotype was observed at least ten times. The CDR3: CASRGRGRASEQYF. Here the CDR3 DNA reads TGTGCCAGCAGGGGGCGCGGGAGGGCCTCCGAGCAGTACTTC. The chain uses TRBV13 and TRBJ2-7; TRBD2 agrees at 9 bases. From germline, CDR1 is PRHDT and CDR2 FYEKMQ (reference sequence). J was trimmed by 6 bases and V by 6 bases; bases with no gene match: 9. This CDR3 is built from 14 residues.

The sample holds many counts of this clonotype. This chain connects TRBV18 to TRBJ2-1, with TRBD2 matching 8 bases. The CDR3 contains 13 residues. Germline V gene lookup returns CDR1 KGHSH and CDR2 LQKENI. Losses at the gene ends were 4 bases for V and 6 bases for J; bases not matched to a gene: 2. The CDR3 is CASSQGTSNEQFF. CDR3 sequence (DNA): TGTGCCAGCTCACAGGGGACTAGCAATGAGCAGTTCTTC.

Details on this clonotype: The junction departs from germline at one end; a sequencing error may be responsible. V usage is TRBV12-3 or TRBV12-4 and J usage is TRBJ1-4; TRBD1 might be the D (5 bases). This CDR3 contains 13 residues. The CDR3 nucleotides read TGTGCCAGTGGGGGTAGTCGAAATGAAGAACTGTTTTTT. Amino acids: CASGGSRNEELFF.

Regarding this clonotype: It may be a read error: a sequence one base away is much more abundant. V gene TRBV7-3 combines with J gene TRBJ1-1; D is uncertain. V was trimmed by 3 bases and J by 8 bases, leaving 10 bases between them. The CDR3 runs to 12 residues. CDR1 and CDR2 (germline): SGHTA, FQGTGA. CDR3 loop: CASSFGPVEAFF. DNA of the CDR3: TGTGCCAGCAGCTTTGGACCGGTGGAAGCTTTCTTT.